A selection of T cell receptor beta chains follows, all from one sample in a study of T cells in Graves' hyperthyroidism and ophthalmopathy. TCRdb used MiXCR to reprocess the multiplex PCR reads, holding one entry per CDR3 protein. The sample includes 600,000 to 900,000 distinct CDR3 sequences, roughly 15% of them seen just once. The specimen sequenced was blood. These receptor sequences come from a man younger than 35 with Graves' hyperthyroidism. CDR3s include the opening cysteine and the closing phenylalanine or tryptophan. Fields, in order: CDR3 protein, CDR3 DNA, clone size, J gene, D gene, V gene. The D gene is left open where the match is weak. Clone sizes are given selectively: once, few, many, or a class where the clone is expanded.

CDSIRGRVKAFF	TGTGACAGCATTCGGGGGCGCGTCAAAGCTTTCTTT	.	TRBJ1-1	.	TRBV6-1
CATSDWRISNQPQHF	TGTGCCACCAGTGATTGGAGAATTAGCAATCAGCCCCAGCATTTT	few	TRBJ1-5	.	TRBV24-1
CASSLIRGGIDEQYF	TGTGCCAGCAGCTTAATTCGGGGCGGGATCGACGAGCAGTACTTC	few	TRBJ2-7	.	TRBV11-2
CAWSEGGGGSPLHF	TGTGCCTGGAGTGAAGGAGGCGGGGGATCACCCCTCCACTTT	.	TRBJ1-6	.	TRBV30
CSVYRGGETQYF	TGCAGCGTTTACAGGGGAGGGGAGACCCAGTACTTC	few	TRBJ2-5	.	TRBV29-1
CASSPLRSSYNEQFF	TGTGCCAGCAGCCCTCTACGGAGCTCCTACAATGAGCAGTTCTTC	many	TRBJ2-1	.	TRBV11-3
CASRTGQHYEQYF	TGTGCCAGCAGAACGGGACAACACTACGAGCAGTACTTC	.	TRBJ2-7	.	TRBV28
CSATLASTDTQYF	TGCAGTGCCACACTAGCAAGCACAGATACGCAGTATTTT	few	TRBJ2-3	.	TRBV20-1
CATMALGSEAFF	TGTGCCACCATGGCCCTGGGGTCTGAAGCTTTCTTT	many	TRBJ1-1	.	TRBV28
CATSRDLAAEAFF	TGTGCCACCAGCAGAGATTTGGCGGCTGAAGCTTTCTTT	few	TRBJ1-1	.	TRBV15
CASRLTGTGGSGETQYF	TGTGCCAGCAGGTTAACCGGGACAGGGGGCAGTGGGGAGACCCAGTACTTC	many	TRBJ2-5	TRBD1	TRBV6-1
CASSSQGSIEAFF	TGTGCCAGCAGTTCGCAGGGATCCATTGAAGCTTTCTTT	.	TRBJ1-1	.	TRBV12-3/TRBV12-4
CSVYRTGGTEAFF	TGCAGCGTCTACCGGACGGGCGGGACTGAAGCTTTCTTT	.	TRBJ1-1	.	TRBV29-1
CSARHLAGGPYNEQFF	TGCAGTGCTAGACACTTAGCGGGAGGGCCCTACAATGAGCAGTTCTTC	many	TRBJ2-1	TRBD2	TRBV20-1
CASSEGLINEQFF	TGCGCCAGCAGTGAAGGACTAATAAATGAGCAGTTCTTC	few	TRBJ2-1	.	TRBV10-2